The sequence of this T cell receptor beta chain was determined in a study of blood T cell repertoires in COVID-19. Across the whole study: PBMCs, B-cell-depleted T cells, or T cells provided the cDNA or gDNA that made up the material.

The repertoire was sequenced with immunoSEQ multiplex PCR; TCRdb's copy has only in-frame clones and lacks some. The sample holds some 110,000 clones, roughly 90% seen once. The CDR3 contains 14 residues. Germline-derived CDR1 and CDR2 are SEHNR and FQNEAQ (reference sequence). Trimming took off 5 bases at V and 8 bases at J, with 18 bases between the two ends. Sequenced input: peripheral blood. This TCR was recovered from a man aged 65 to 85 who had recovered from COVID-19. V and J are TRBV7-9 and TRBJ1-2; perhaps TRBD1 as D (6 bases). CDR3 loop: CASSIVQGTAGYTF. The CDR3 DNA sequence: TGTGCCAGCAGCATAGTACAGGGAACGGCGGGCTACACCTTC.